What follows are 2 T cell receptor beta chains derived from one specimen sequenced in a study of T cells in pancreatic ductal adenocarcinoma. Measured with immunoSEQ multiplex PCR; TCRdb has only the in-frame clones, and not every one. The repertoire includes more than 25,000 clones, around nine tenths of them detected once, and around 2.1% sits in the top ten. Selected pancreatic ductal adenocarcinoma patients had undergone surgery without neoadjuvant therapy. Sequenced sample: PBMCs. These receptors were taken from a human donor with pancreatic ductal adenocarcinoma.

The rearrangement joins TRBV2 to TRBJ1-5; D might be TRBD1 (5 bases). Trimming shortened V by 0 bases and J by 7 bases, and 10 bases separated the two germline ends. This CDR3 is built from 14 residues. The V gene's germline CDR1 is SNHLY and CDR2 FYNNEI. Here the CDR3 DNA reads TGTGCCAGCAGTGAAGCTTGGGGGGGGCAGCCCCAGCATTTT. Its protein product is CASSEAWGGQPQHF. The variable domain in full, with the rest retrieved from reference TRBV2 and TRBJ1-5, is EPEVTQTPSHQVTQMGQEVILRCVPISNHLYFYWYRQILGQKVEFLVSFYNNEISEKSEIFDDQFSVERPDGSNFTLKIRSTKLEDSAMYFCASSEAWGGQPQHFGDGTRLSIL.

J is TRBJ1-2 and V is TRBV6-1; perhaps TRBD1 as D (5 bases). The V end lost 6 bases, the J end lost 4 bases, and 12 bases lay between the germline ends. In germline, CDR1 is MNHNS, CDR2 SASEGT. The CDR3 spans 13 residues. This chain's CDR3 is CASRPQGGYGYTF. The CDR3 DNA is TGTGCCAGCAGGCCTCAGGGTGGCTATGGCTACACCTTC.